These 32 T cell receptor beta chains came from one sample sequenced in a study of T cell responses to AZD1222 COVID-19 vaccine. Only in-frame clones appear in the TCRdb table, and some are missing; sequencing was by immunoSEQ multiplex PCR. The sample lists some 150,000 clones; approximately 88% were seen once. The sample was peripheral blood, taken on day 0 of AZD1222 vaccination. The receptors derive from an adult in good health.

This clone was detected once. The CDR3 DNA is TGTGCCAGCAGCTTCGGGTATAATGAAAAACTGTTTTTT. It is translated as CASSFGYNEKLFF. J is TRBJ1-4 and V is TRBV7-9; D gene unclear. The CDR3 extends over 13 amino acids. Trimming left V 3 bases short and J 4 bases short, with 6 bases between. CDR1 and CDR2 (germline): SEHNR, FQNEAQ (reference sequence).

V and J are TRBV5-1 and TRBJ2-7; D may be TRBD2 (7 bases). Per germline, CDR1 SGHRS and CDR2 YFSETQ. The CDR3 sequence is 14 residues long. V was cut by 4 bases and J by 5 bases, with 16 bases left in between. The CDR3 spells CASSRISGGHEQYF. As DNA, the CDR3 is TGCGCCAGCAGCAGAATATCGGGGGGCCACGAGCAGTACTTC.

The chain has TRBV20-1 and TRBJ2-5; 8 nucleotides agree with TRBD2. V trimming: 3 bases; J trimming: 3 bases; junction bases outside the gene matches: 6. The CDR3 is 14 residues long. Per the germline V gene, CDR1 is DFQATT and CDR2 is SNEGSKA (reference sequence). CDR3 amino acids: CSASPGTREETQYF. In nucleotides, the CDR3 is TGCAGTGCTAGTCCCGGGACTAGGGAAGAGACCCAGTACTTC.

The chain links TRBV5-1 to TRBJ2-3; D is ambiguous. Looked up from germline, CDR1 is SGHRS and CDR2 is YFSETQ. This CDR3 has 13 residues. V was clipped by 10 bases and J by 1 base, with 13 bases between them. This chain's CDR3 is CASQISRTDTQYF. The CDR3 DNA reads TGCGCCTCCCAGATCTCTCGCACAGATACGCAGTATTTT.

The genes are TRBV18 and TRBJ2-1; 15 bases match TRBD2. The CDR3 is 17 amino acids. The trim removed 3 bases at V and 3 bases at J, leaving 3 bases unmatched. Germline-derived CDR1 and CDR2 are KGHSH and LQKENI. CDR3 loop: CASSPGTSGGYYNEQFF. The CDR3 coding sequence is TGTGCCAGCTCACCCGGGACTAGCGGGGGGTACTACAATGAGCAGTTCTTC. Together with reference TRBV18 and TRBJ2-1, the CDR3 gives the full variable domain: NAGVMQNPRHLVRRRGQEARLRCSPMKGHSHVYWYRQLPEEGLKFMVYLQKENIIDESGMPKERFSAEFPKEGPSILRIQQVVRGDSAAYFCASSPGTSGGYYNEQFFGPGTRLTVL.

The chain combines TRBV5-4 with TRBJ1-1, with TRBD1 identical over 8 bases. CDR1 and CDR2 (germline): SGHNT, YYREEE (reference sequence). V shed 3 bases and J 3 bases; nucleotides not matched to a gene: 7. CDR3 length: 15 amino acids. The CDR3 here is CASSYGQGYDTEAFF. The CDR3 DNA reads TGTGCCAGCAGCTACGGACAGGGATATGACACTGAAGCTTTCTTT.

This clone was picked up one time. The chain employs TRBV19 and TRBJ2-5; D might be TRBD1 (6 bases). Trimming stripped 3 bases from V and 5 bases from J, with 25 bases between. CDR1 and CDR2 (germline): LNHDA, SQIVND (reference sequence). The CDR3 covers 18 residues. The CDR3 coding sequence is TGTGCCAGTAGTATCCCCGGTACAGGGTTCGGCCTGGGGGAGACCCAGTACTTC. Its translation is CASSIPGTGFGLGETQYF.

The chain carries TRBV6-2 or TRBV6-3 and TRBJ1-5, with D hard to call. V lost 2 bases to trimming and J lost 0 bases, with 5 bases between them. From germline, CDR1 is MNHEY and CDR2 SVGEGT. The CDR3 extends over 14 amino acids. The CDR3, as DNA: TGTGCCAGCAGTTACCAGAATAGCAATCAGCCCCAGCATTTT. This gives the protein CASSYQNSNQPQHF.

The chain employs TRBV28 and TRBJ1-3; D is possibly TRBD1 (5 bases). V was trimmed by 11 bases and J by 0 bases, leaving 17 bases between them. The V gene's germline CDR1 is MDHEN and CDR2 SYDVKM. The CDR3 has 15 residues. CDR3 bases: TGTGCCGCCTGGGGGGGACCTGCCTCTGGAAACACCATATATTTT. This codes for CAAWGGPASGNTIYF.

This chain connects TRBV7-9 to TRBJ1-1; TRBD1 matches 7 bases. The J segment lost 4 bases and the V segment lost 4 bases, leaving 9 bases of the junction unmatched. The CDR3 consists of 15 residues. Germline lookup yields CDR1 SEHNR and CDR2 FQNEAQ (reference sequence). CDR3 bases: TGTGCCAGCAGCTCAAGGGGAGGGGGCGGCACTGAAGCTTTCTTT. Protein product: CASSSRGGGGTEAFF.

The gene calls are TRBV30 and TRBJ2-3; no clear D gene. CDR1 and CDR2 (germline): GTSNPN, SVGIG (reference sequence). The CDR3 sequence is 13 residues long. Trimming pared 3 bases from V and 3 bases from J, leaving 10 bases between. The CDR3, as DNA: TGTGCCTGGAGCGAAGCACAGACAGATACGCAGTATTTT. Its protein product is CAWSEAQTDTQYF.

This chain uses TRBV7-3 with TRBJ2-1; D may match TRBD1 or TRBD2 (6 bases each). Germline V gives CDR1 SGHTA, CDR2 FQGTGA. Between the trimmed V and J ends, which lost 4 bases and 3 bases, there was a span of 13 bases. CDR3 length equals 15 residues. Here the CDR3 DNA reads TGTGCCAGCAGCTCCAATGGGGGGCACTACAATGAGCAGTTCTTC. Residues: CASSSNGGHYNEQFF.

This chain connects TRBV7-9 to TRBJ1-2; D is perhaps TRBD1 (5 bases). V gave up 8 bases and J gave up 8 bases, with 15 bases separating them. There are 12 residues in the CDR3. The germline gives CDR1 SEHNR, CDR2 FQNEAQ (reference sequence). The CDR3 bases are TGTGCCAGCCGCCAGGGTGATGGCGGCTACACCTTC. Translating gives CASRQGDGGYTF.

The chain carries TRBV2 and TRBJ2-2, with D perhaps TRBD2 (5 bases). Trimming shortened V by 8 bases and J by 8 bases, and 15 bases separated the two germline ends. CDR3 length equals 13 residues. CDR1 and CDR2 from the germline V gene are SNHLY and FYNNEI. The CDR3 loop is CASVQDSGGELFF. The CDR3 DNA sequence: TGTGCCAGCGTCCAGGATTCGGGAGGGGAGCTGTTTTTT.

The V call is TRBV30, the J call TRBJ2-5; D may match TRBD1 or TRBD2 (5 bases each). V was cut by 3 bases and J by 7 bases, with 24 bases left in between. The CDR3 consists of 16 residues. In germline, CDR1 is GTSNPN, CDR2 SVGIG (reference sequence). The CDR3 DNA is TGTGCCTGGAGGCGTACCGGGACCCGTCGTGGATGGACCCAGTACTTC. Translated: CAWRRTGTRRGWTQYF.

This chain links TRBV4-3 with TRBJ2-6; D is undetermined. This CDR3 contains 16 residues. V gave up 4 bases and J gave up 4 bases, with 14 bases separating them. The V gene's germline CDR1 is LGHNA and CDR2 YSLEER. The CDR3 sequence is CASSRSSLTGANVLTF. The CDR3 DNA reads as TGCGCCAGCAGCCGCAGTTCGTTGACCGGGGCCAACGTCCTGACTTTC.

The count of this clone is one. The chain is built from TRBV12-3 or TRBV12-4 and TRBJ1-3; D gene unclear. Trimming took 1 base from V and 9 from J, leaving 1 base between them. This CDR3 is built from 10 residues. The CDR3 spells CASSLVTIYF. The CDR3 nucleotides read TGTGCCAGCAGTTTAGTCACCATATATTTT.

The chain employs TRBV7-9 and TRBJ1-5; D might be TRBD1 (5 bases). The CDR3 contains 14 residues. In germline, CDR1 is SEHNR, CDR2 FQNEAQ (reference sequence). Trimming removed 0 bases from V and 5 bases from J, with 8 bases in between. The CDR3 nucleotides read TGTGCCAGCAGCTTAGCCCGGGGCGATCAGCCCCAGCATTTT. Its protein is CASSLARGDQPQHF.

This clone was counted once. The gene calls are TRBV4-1 and TRBJ1-3; 8 positions agree with TRBD1. The CDR3 totals 16 residues. Germline V gene sequence: CDR1 MGHRA, CDR2 YSYEKL. V lost 3 bases, J lost 0 bases, and 4 bases stayed unmatched. The CDR3 spells CASSQGQAYSGNTIYF. CDR3 DNA sequence: TGCGCCAGCAGCCAGGGACAGGCGTACTCTGGAAACACCATATATTTT.

The J gene is TRBJ1-1, the V gene TRBV20-1; D call uncertain. The V gene lost 5 bases and the J gene lost 0 bases, with 4 bases spanning the gap. CDR1 is DFQATT and CDR2 is SNEGSKA in the germline V gene (reference sequence). CDR3 length: 11 amino acids. CDR3 loop: CSAPVNTEAFF. The CDR3 DNA sequence: TGCAGTGCTCCGGTGAACACTGAAGCTTTCTTT.

CDR3 DNA: TGTGCCAGCAGCCAAGAAGGGTCCGGGATCCCCGGGGAGCTGTTTTTT. Its translation is CASSQEGSGIPGELFF. The genes are TRBV14 and TRBJ2-2, with D perhaps TRBD2 (5 bases). The V gene lost 0 bases and the J gene lost 6 bases, with 14 bases spanning the gap. The CDR3 covers 16 residues. Germline CDR1 reads SGHDN; CDR2 reads FVKESK.

This clone was observed once. This chain connects TRBV5-1 to TRBJ1-6; 8 nucleotides match TRBD1. Losses at the gene ends were 2 bases for V and 4 bases for J; bases not matched to a gene: 2. This CDR3 spans 15 amino acids. Germline CDR1 SGHRS, CDR2 YFSETQ. The CDR3 coding sequence is TGCGCCAGCAGCTTCAGGACAGGGTATAATTCACCCCTCCACTTT. Amino acids: CASSFRTGYNSPLHF.

V is TRBV14 and J is TRBJ1-1, with D unresolved. V shed 8 bases and J shed 2 bases, with 12 bases lying between them. Germline-derived CDR1 and CDR2 are SGHDN and FVKESK. The CDR3 sequence is 13 residues long. CDR3 residues: CASADGINTEAFF. The CDR3 bases are TGTGCCAGCGCGGACGGGATTAACACTGAAGCTTTCTTT.

V gene TRBV7-2 combines with J gene TRBJ1-6, with a weak D call TRBD1 (5 bases). Germline V gene lookup returns CDR1 SGHTA and CDR2 FQGNSA. CDR3 length: 17 residues. The ends were cut back, 5 bases at V and 8 bases at J, with 22 bases in the middle. This CDR3 reads CASSRGGGLGEDSPLHF. CDR3 sequence (DNA): TGTGCCAGCAGCAGGGGCGGGGGACTGGGTGAGGATTCACCCCTCCACTTT.

The chain recombines TRBV3-1 (or the pseudogene TRBV3-2) with TRBJ1-5; TRBD1 is a possible D gene (6 bases). The V end was cut by 4 bases, the J end by 0 bases, with 13 bases between. The CDR3 runs 16 residues. The germline V gene has CDR1 LGHDT and CDR2 YNNKEL (reference sequence). As DNA, the CDR3 is TGTGCCAGCAGCCTTGGGACACCCTATAGCAATCAGCCCCAGCATTTT. It is translated as CASSLGTPYSNQPQHF.

The chain couples TRBV6-5 to TRBJ1-1; weak D call: TRBD1 (6 bases). V lost 8 bases to trimming and J lost 2 bases, with 15 bases between them. The germline V gene encodes CDR1 MNHEY and CDR2 SVGAGI. This CDR3 has 14 amino acids. CDR3 nucleotide sequence: TGTGCCAGCGGACAGATACAGGGAAACACTGAAGCTTTCTTT. It specifies CASGQIQGNTEAFF.

The chain uses TRBV27 and TRBJ2-5; no clear D gene. The V gene's germline CDR1 is MNHEY and CDR2 SMNVEV (reference sequence). The CDR3 totals 13 residues. Trimming took off 8 bases at V and 5 bases at J, with 15 bases between the two ends. The CDR3 bases are TGTGCCAGCCGCGTGGGTTTTGAGGAGACCCAGTACTTC. Its translation: CASRVGFEETQYF.

The chain joins TRBV9 to TRBJ2-2; 10 bases agree with TRBD2. Looked up from germline, CDR1 is SGDLS and CDR2 is YYNGEE. J was trimmed by 5 bases and V by 0 bases; bases with no gene match: 4. CDR3 length: 16 amino acids. The CDR3 DNA reads TGTGCCAGCAGCGTAGGGCTAGCGGGGGTAACCGGGGAGCTGTTTTTT. It yields the protein CASSVGLAGVTGELFF.

The chain has TRBV7-3 and TRBJ2-2; D possibly corresponds to TRBD1 (5 bases). The germline V gene encodes CDR1 SGHTA and CDR2 FQGTGA. The V end was cut by 2 bases, the J end by 1 base, with 8 bases between. CDR3 length equals 15 residues. The CDR3 sequence: CASSLSTGNTGELFF. In DNA, the CDR3 is TGTGCCAGCAGCTTATCAACAGGGAACACCGGGGAGCTGTTTTTT.

The chain links TRBV10-2 to TRBJ1-1; D uncertain. Germline lookup yields CDR1 WSHSY and CDR2 SAAADI. This CDR3 spans 14 amino acids. Trimming pared 4 bases from V and 6 bases from J, leaving 15 bases between. CDR3 coding DNA: TGCGCCAGCAGTGTCCCGGCCGAAGGACCTGAAGCTTTCTTT. Translated, it gives CASSVPAEGPEAFF.

The chain combines TRBV7-2 with TRBJ1-2; 7 bases are shared with TRBD1. CDR1 is SGHTA and CDR2 is FQGNSA in the germline V gene. Trimming took 5 bases from V and 9 from J; bases not matched to a gene: 15. CDR3 length equals 15 residues. The CDR3 sequence is CASSRLGQARESYTF. CDR3 DNA: TGTGCCAGCAGCCGGCTAGGACAGGCCAGGGAGAGCTACACCTTC.

The chain combines TRBV7-9 with TRBJ2-5, with 7 positions matching TRBD2. Germline CDR1 is SEHNR and CDR2 is FQNEAQ (reference sequence). The V segment lost 6 bases and the J segment 1 base; nucleotides outside the gene matches: 8. CDR3 size: 15 residues. The CDR3 coding sequence is TGTGCCAGCAGATCGTTCGGGGGGACCCAAGAGACCCAGTACTTC. This gives the protein CASRSFGGTQETQYF.